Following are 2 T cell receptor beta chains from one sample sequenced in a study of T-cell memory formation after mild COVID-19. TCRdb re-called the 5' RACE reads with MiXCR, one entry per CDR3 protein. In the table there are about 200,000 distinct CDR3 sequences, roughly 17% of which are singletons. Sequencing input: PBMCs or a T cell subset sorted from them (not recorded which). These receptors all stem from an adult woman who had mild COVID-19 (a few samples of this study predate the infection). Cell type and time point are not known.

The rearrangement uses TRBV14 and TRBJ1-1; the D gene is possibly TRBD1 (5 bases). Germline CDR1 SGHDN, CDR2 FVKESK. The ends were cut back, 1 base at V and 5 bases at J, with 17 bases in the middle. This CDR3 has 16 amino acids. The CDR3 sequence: CASSQALGQGRTEAFF. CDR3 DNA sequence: TGTGCCAGCAGCCAAGCACTCGGCCAGGGAAGAACTGAAGCTTTCTTT.

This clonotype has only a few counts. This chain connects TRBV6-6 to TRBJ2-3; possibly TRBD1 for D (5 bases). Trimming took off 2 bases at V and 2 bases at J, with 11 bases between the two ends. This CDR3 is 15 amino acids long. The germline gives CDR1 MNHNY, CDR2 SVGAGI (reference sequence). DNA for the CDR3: TGTGCCAGCAGTTACCAAGGGGCGTACACAGATACGCAGTATTTT. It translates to CASSYQGAYTDTQYF.